This T cell receptor beta chain was recorded in a study of identical twins. It was template switching that added a universal primer site, and there were unique molecular identifiers on the cDNA. TCRdb called the 5' RACE reads again in MiXCR, with one record for every CDR3 protein. Among around 140,000 distinct CDR3 sequences, around 3.6% were seen once, and the ten largest hold around 8%. At least ten counts were recorded for this clonotype. CDR3 length: 19 residues. Donors uniformly comprised healthy Caucasians. The V call is TRBV21-1, the J call TRBJ2-4; the D call of TRBD1 is as the table states it, not checked on the DNA. TRBV21-1 is a pseudogene. The source material was memory T cells sorted from blood. This sequence was found in a man aged 18 to 29 in good health. The CDR3 reads CANTGPTGKGPLAKNIQYF. Here the CDR3 DNA reads TGTGCCAACACCGGGCCAACAGGGAAAGGCCCTCTAGCCAAAAACATTCAGTACTTC.